The present T cell receptor beta chain was sequenced within a study of blood T cell repertoires in COVID-19. For the study at large: Sources were T cells, B-cell-depleted T cells, or PBMCs; the material itself was cDNA or gDNA.

V lost 5 bases to trimming and J lost 5 bases; unmatched junction nucleotides: 8. Germline CDR1 SGHVS, CDR2 FQNEAQ. The CDR3 is 16 residues long. Original methodology: Amplification of reference gene primers was used by the study to estimate nucleated cell counts. Method: immunoSEQ multiplex PCR; TCRdb's copy keeps in-frame clones and lacks some. The V and J calls and the clone size are those of that table, but D and trimming were determined from the DNA. The repertoire includes around 270,000 clones, around 90% of them detected once, and about 2.9% sits in the top ten. Researchers sorted participants into cohorts using their self-reported clinical history. All exposed participants met a person with COVID-19 within 2 weeks before entering the study. This clone has only one observation.

The TCR was taken from a middle-aged woman who had been exposed to COVID-19. The chain employs TRBV7-8 and TRBJ1-6; 8 bases match TRBD1. The specimen was PBMCs or T cells enriched from blood (not recorded which). DNA for the CDR3: TGTGCCAGCAGCCCCTCCCGGACAGGGAATAATTCACCCCTCCACTTT. This encodes CASSPSRTGNNSPLHF.